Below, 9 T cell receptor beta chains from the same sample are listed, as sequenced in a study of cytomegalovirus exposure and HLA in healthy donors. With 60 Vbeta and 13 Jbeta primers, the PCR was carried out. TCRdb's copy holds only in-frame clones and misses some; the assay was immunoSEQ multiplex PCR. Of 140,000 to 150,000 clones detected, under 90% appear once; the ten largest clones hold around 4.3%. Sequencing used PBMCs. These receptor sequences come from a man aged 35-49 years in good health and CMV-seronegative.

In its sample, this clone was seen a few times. In nucleotides, the CDR3 is TGTGCCAGCAGCCCGGCCACCAGGCAGGAGACCCAGTACTTC. This codes for CASSPATRQETQYF. J is TRBJ2-5 and V is TRBV7-9; D ambiguous. CDR1 is SEHNR, CDR2 FQNEAQ, per germline (reference sequence). This CDR3 spans 14 amino acids. Deletions cut 5 bases from V and 5 bases from J, with 15 bases between.

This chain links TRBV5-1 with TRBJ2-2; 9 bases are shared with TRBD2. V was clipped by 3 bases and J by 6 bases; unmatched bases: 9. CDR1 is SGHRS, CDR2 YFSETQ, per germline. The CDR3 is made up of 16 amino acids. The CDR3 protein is CASSSLGGGAPGELFF. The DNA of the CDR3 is TGCGCCAGCAGCTCCCTCGGCGGGGGGGCCCCCGGGGAGCTGTTTTTT.

The CDR3 protein is CASRATSGGTDTQYF. CDR3 DNA sequence: TGTGCCAGCAGAGCTACTAGCGGGGGCACAGATACGCAGTATTTT. The V gene is TRBV6-1, the J gene TRBJ2-3, with 10 bases fitting TRBD2. Germline V gives CDR1 MNHNS, CDR2 SASEGT. Trimming removed 6 bases from V and 1 base from J; junction bases left unmatched: 4. The CDR3 runs to 15 residues.

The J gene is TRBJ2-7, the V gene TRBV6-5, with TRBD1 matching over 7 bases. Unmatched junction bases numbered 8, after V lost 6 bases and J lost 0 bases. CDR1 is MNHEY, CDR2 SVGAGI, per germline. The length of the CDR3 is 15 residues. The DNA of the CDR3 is TGTGCCAGCAGATTGGGACAGACGAGCTCCTACGAGCAGTACTTC. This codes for CASRLGQTSSYEQYF.

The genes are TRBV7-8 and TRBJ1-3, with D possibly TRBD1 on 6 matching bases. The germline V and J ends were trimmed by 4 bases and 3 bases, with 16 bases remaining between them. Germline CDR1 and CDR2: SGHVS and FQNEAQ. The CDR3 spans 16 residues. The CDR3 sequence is CASSSTGTSRGNTIYF. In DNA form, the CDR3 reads TGTGCCAGCAGCTCAACAGGGACATCACGTGGAAACACCATATATTTT.

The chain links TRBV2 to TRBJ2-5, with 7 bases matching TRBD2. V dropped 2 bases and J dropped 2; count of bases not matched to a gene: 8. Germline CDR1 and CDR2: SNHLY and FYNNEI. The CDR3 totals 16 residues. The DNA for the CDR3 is TGTGCCAGCAGTGAATTGGAAGGGCGGGGGCAAGAGACCCAGTACTTC. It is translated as CASSELEGRGQETQYF.

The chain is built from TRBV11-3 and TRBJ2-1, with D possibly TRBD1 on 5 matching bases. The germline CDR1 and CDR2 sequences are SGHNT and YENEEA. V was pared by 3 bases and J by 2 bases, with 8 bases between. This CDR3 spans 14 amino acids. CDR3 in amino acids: CASSFGAAYNEQFF. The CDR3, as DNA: TGTGCCAGCAGCTTTGGGGCAGCCTACAATGAGCAGTTCTTC. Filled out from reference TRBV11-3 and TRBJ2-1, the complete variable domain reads EAGVVQSPRYKIIEKKQPVAFWCNPISGHNTLYWYLQNLGQGPELLIRYENEEAVDDSQLPKDRFSAERLKGVDSTLKIQPAELGDSAVYLCASSFGAAYNEQFFGPGTRLTVL.

CDR3 sequence (DNA): TGTGCCAGCAGCTCGACAGGGGGCATAGGAAACACCATATATTTT. Its translation: CASSSTGGIGNTIYF. The J gene is TRBJ1-3, the V gene TRBV7-9, with 10 bases that match TRBD1. Trimming took 4 bases from V and 4 from J; bases not matched to a gene: 4. CDR1 and CDR2 (germline): SEHNR, FQNEAQ (reference sequence). The CDR3 runs to 15 residues.

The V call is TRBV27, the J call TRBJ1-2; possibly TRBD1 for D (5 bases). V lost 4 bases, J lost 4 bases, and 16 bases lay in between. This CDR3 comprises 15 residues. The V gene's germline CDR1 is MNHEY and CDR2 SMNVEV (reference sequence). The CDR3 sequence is CASSSYRSGSYGYTF. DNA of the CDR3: TGTGCCAGCAGTTCTTATAGATCAGGGTCCTATGGCTACACCTTC.